This T cell receptor beta chain stems from a study of cytomegalovirus exposure and HLA in healthy donors. General study results and limits: Later examination showed HLA-associated TCR beta chains had greater clonal expansion than equally common others. Previously analyzed data showed that most TCR beta V segments were productive at a frequency of about 87% or about 30%.

13 Jbeta primers and 60 Vbeta primers were used for the PCR. Data came from immunoSEQ multiplex PCR; TCRdb stores just in-frame clones and leaves some out. There are hundreds of thousands of clones in the sample; about 80% occur only once, and 0.58% lies in the top ten. About this clone itself: The antigen remains unidentified.

The sample was PBMCs. The sequence derives from a woman aged 40 to 50 in good health and CMV-seronegative.

The CDR3 nucleotides are TGTGCCAGCAGTTACAGTTTTCAGGGAGAAGCTTTCTTT. It encodes CASSYSFQGEAFF. This sequence joins TRBV6-5 and TRBJ1-1, with D maybe TRBD1 (5 bases). Trimming pared 2 bases from V and 8 bases from J, leaving 12 bases between. The CDR3 spans 13 residues. Germline V CDR1 and CDR2: MNHEY, SVGAGI.